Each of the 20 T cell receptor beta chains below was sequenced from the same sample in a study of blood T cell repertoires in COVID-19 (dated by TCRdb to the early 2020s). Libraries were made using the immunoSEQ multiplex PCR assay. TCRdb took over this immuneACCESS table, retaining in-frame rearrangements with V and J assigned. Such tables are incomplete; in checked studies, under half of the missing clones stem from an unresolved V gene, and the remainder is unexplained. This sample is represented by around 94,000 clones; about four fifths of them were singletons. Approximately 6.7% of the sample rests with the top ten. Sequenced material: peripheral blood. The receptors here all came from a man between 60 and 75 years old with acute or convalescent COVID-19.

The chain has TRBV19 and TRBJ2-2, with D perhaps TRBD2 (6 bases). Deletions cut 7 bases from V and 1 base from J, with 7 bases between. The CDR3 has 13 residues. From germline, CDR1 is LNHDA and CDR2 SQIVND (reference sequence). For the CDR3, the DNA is TGTGCCAGTAACGGGGGGAACACCGGGGAGCTGTTTTTT. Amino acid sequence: CASNGGNTGELFF. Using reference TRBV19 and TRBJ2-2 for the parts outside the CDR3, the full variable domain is DGGITQSPKYLFRKEGQNVTLSCEQNLNHDAMYWYRQDPGQGLRLIYYSQIVNDFQKGDIAEGYSVSREKKESFPLTVTSAQKNPTAFYLCASNGGNTGELFFGEGSRLTVL.

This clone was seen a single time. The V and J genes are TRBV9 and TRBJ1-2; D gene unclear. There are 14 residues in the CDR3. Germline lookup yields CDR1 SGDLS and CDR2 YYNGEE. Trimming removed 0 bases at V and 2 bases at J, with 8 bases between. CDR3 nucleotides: TGTGCCAGCAGCGTAGCCACAACCAACTATGGCTACACCTTC. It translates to CASSVATTNYGYTF.

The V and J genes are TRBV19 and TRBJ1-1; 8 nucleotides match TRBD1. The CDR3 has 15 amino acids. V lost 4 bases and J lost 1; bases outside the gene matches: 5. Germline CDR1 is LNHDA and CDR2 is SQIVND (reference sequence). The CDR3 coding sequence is TGTGCCAGTAGTAACCGGGACAGGCAGAACACTGAAGCTTTCTTT. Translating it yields CASSNRDRQNTEAFF.

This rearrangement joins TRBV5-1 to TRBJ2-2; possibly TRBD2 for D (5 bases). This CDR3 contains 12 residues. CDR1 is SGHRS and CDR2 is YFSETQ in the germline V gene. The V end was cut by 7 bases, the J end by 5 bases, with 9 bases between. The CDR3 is CASGTGTGELFF. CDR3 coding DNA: TGCGCCAGCGGAACGGGGACCGGGGAGCTGTTTTTT.

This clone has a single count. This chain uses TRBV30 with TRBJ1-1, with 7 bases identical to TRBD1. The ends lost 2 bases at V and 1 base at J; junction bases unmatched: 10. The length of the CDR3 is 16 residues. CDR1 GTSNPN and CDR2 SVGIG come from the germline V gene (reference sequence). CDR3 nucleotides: TGTGCCTGGAGTCGCGGACAGGAGCGACGGAACACTGAAGCTTTCTTT. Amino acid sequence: CAWSRGQERRNTEAFF.

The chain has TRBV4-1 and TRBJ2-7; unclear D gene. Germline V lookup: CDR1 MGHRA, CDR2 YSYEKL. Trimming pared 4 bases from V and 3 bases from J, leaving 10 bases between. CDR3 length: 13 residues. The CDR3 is CASSRQVRYEQYF. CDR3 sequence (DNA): TGCGCCAGCAGCCGGCAGGTCCGCTACGAGCAGTACTTC.

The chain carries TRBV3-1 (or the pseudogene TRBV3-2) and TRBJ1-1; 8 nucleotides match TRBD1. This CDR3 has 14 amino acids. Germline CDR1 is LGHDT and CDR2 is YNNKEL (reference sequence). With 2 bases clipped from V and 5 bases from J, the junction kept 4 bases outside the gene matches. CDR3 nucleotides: TGTGCCAGCAGCCAACGCGACAGGGGAACTGAAGCTTTCTTT. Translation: CASSQRDRGTEAFF.

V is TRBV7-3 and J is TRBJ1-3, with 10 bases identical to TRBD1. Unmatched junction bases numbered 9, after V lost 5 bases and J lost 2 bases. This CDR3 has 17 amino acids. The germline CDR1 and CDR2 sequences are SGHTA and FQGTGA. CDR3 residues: CASSRAPGQGPGNTIYF. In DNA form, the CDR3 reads TGTGCCAGCAGCCGCGCTCCGGGACAGGGGCCTGGAAACACCATATATTTT.

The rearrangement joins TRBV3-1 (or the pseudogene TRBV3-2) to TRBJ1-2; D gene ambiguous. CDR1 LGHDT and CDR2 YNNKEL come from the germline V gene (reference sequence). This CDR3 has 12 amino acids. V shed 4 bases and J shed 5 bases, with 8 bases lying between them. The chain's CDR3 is CASSLRLYGYTF. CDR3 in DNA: TGTGCCAGCAGCCTGCGACTTTATGGCTACACCTTC.

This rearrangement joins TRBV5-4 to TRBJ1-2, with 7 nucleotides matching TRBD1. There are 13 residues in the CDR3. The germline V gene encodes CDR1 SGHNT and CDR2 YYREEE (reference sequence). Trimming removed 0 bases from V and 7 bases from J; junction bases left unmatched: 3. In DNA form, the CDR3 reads TGTGCCAGCAGCTTGGAGACAGGGACTGGCTACACCTTC. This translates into CASSLETGTGYTF.

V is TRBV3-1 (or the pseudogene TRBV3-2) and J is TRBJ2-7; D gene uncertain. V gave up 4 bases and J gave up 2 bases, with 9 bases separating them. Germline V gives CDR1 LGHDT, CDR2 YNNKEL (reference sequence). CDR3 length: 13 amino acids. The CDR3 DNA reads TGTGCCAGCAGCCGAGGTCTCACCTACGAGCAGTACTTC. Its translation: CASSRGLTYEQYF.

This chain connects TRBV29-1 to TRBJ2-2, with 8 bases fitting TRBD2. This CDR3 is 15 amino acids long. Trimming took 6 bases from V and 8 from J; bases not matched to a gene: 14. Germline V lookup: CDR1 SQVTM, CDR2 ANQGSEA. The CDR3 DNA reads TGCAGCGTCCCACGGGGGGGAAGCGTTACGGGGGAGCTGTTTTTT. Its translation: CSVPRGGSVTGELFF.

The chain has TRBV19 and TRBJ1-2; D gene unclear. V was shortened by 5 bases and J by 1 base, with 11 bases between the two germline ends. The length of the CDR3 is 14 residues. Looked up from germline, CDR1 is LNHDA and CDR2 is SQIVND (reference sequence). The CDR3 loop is CASSPRGVNYGYTF. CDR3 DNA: TGTGCCAGTAGTCCCCGTGGAGTTAACTATGGCTACACCTTC.

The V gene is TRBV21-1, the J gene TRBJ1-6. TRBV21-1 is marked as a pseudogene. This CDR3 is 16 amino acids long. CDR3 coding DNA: TGTGCCAGCACCCCATCCGGGCCCCCGGGGGGTTCACCCCTCCACTTT. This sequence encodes CASTPSGPPGGSPLHF.

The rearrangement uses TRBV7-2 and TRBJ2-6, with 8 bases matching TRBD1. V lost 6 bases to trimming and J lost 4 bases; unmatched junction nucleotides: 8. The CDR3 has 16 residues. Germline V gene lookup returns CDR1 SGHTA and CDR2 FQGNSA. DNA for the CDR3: TGTGCCAGCAGTAAGACCAGGGGGCAGGGGGCCAACGTCCTGACTTTC. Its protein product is CASSKTRGQGANVLTF. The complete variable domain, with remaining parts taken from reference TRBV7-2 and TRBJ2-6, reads GAGVSQSPSNKVTEKGKDVELRCDPISGHTALYWYRQSLGQGLEFLIYFQGNSAPDKSGLPSDRFSAERTGGSVSTLTIQRTQQEDSAVYLCASSKTRGQGANVLTFGAGSRLTVL.

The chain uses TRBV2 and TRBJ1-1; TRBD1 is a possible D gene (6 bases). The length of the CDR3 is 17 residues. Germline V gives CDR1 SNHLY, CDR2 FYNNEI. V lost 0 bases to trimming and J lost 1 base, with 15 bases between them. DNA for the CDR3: TGTGCCAGCAGTGAAGCGATGACAGGTCCATCGAACACTGAAGCTTTCTTT. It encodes CASSEAMTGPSNTEAFF.

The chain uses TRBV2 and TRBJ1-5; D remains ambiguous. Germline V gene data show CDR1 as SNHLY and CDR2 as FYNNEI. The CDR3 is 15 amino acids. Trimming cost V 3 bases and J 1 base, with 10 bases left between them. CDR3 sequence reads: CASSDGTVSNQPQHF. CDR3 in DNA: TGTGCCAGCAGTGATGGTACTGTCAGCAATCAGCCCCAGCATTTT.

In DNA, the CDR3 is TGTGCCAGCTCACCTTCCGGGACAGTTAGCTCCTACGAGCAGTACTTC. This gives the protein CASSPSGTVSSYEQYF. The V and J genes are TRBV18 and TRBJ2-7; 7 nucleotides line up with TRBD1. CDR1 and CDR2 from the germline V gene are KGHSH and LQKENI. The trim removed 3 bases at V and 0 bases at J, leaving 8 bases unmatched. This CDR3 contains 16 residues.

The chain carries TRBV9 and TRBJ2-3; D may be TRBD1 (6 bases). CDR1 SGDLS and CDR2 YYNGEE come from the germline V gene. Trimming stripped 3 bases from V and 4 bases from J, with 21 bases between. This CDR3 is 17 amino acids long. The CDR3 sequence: CASSAAEYRAVADTQYF. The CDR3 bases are TGTGCCAGCAGCGCAGCGGAATACAGGGCTGTCGCAGATACGCAGTATTTT.

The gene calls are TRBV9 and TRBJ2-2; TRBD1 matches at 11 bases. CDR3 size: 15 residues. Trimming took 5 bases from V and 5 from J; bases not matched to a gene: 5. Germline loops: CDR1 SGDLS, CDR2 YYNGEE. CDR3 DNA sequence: TGTGCCAGCAGGGAGGGGACAGGGGGGACCGGGGAGCTGTTTTTT. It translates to CASREGTGGTGELFF.